This T cell receptor (beta chain) derives from a study of control samples from healthy donors and cancer patients. Data came from immunoSEQ multiplex PCR; TCRdb stores just in-frame clones and leaves some out. The data show tens of thousands of clones, more than 70% seen once. Looked up from germline, CDR1 is MNHEY and CDR2 is SMNVEV (reference sequence). V lost 3 bases, J lost 2 bases, and 9 bases stayed unmatched. The CDR3 loop spans 16 amino acids. The clonotype originates from a man aged 45 to 65 with head and neck cancer. The sample consisted of PBMCs. The chain joins TRBV27 to TRBJ2-7, with 8 bases fitting TRBD1. Here the CDR3 reads CASSFGQGGPAYEQYF. The DNA for the CDR3 is TGTGCCAGCAGTTTTGGACAGGGTGGTCCGGCCTACGAGCAGTACTTC.